This T cell receptor (beta chain) stems from a study of shared clonotypes between healthy human individuals. Findings and caveats of the study: Although depth was large, rarefaction showed that sequencing of the sorted subsets was incomplete.

In the CD4+ fraction, cells were divided into CD45RA+ naive and CD45RA-negative memory subsets. The sorted-subset replicate PCRs were given about 200 ng DNA, which is 30,000 or so T cell genomes. The repertoire was sequenced with immunoSEQ multiplex PCR; TCRdb's copy has only in-frame clones and lacks some. This sample has roughly 2,300,000 clones; about 90% occur once, and the top ten carry 0.3% to 0.45%. The CDR3 contains 13 residues. V was trimmed by 6 bases and J by 6 bases, leaving 13 bases between them. Germline V gene sequence: CDR1 MNHEY, CDR2 SVGAGI. As concerns this clone: What it binds is unknown.

The material sequenced was naive CD4+ T cells from PBMCs. Subset noted: CD45RA+ positively selected. The gene calls are TRBV6-5 and TRBJ2-3, with D possibly TRBD2 on 5 matching bases. This clonotype was sampled from a man between 18 and 35 years old in good health. Some clones in this sample may be carry-over from other donors' samples. CDR3 nucleotides: TGTGCCAGCAGCCGGGGTCCTTCGGATACGCAGTATTTT. As protein: CASSRGPSDTQYF.